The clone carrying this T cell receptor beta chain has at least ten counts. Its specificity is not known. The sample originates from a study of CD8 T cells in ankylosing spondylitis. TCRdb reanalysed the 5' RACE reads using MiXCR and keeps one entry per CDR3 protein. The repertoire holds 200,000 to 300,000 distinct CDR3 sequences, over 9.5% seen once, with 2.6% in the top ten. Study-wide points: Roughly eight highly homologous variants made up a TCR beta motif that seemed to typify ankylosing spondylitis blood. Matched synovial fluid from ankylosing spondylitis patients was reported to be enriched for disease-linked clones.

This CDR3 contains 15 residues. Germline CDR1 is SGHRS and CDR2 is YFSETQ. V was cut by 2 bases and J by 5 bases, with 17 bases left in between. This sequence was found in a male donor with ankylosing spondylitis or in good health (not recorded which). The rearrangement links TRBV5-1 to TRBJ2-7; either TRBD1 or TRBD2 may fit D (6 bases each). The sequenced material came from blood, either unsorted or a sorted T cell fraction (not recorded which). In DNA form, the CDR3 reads TGCGCCAGCAGCTTACAGGGAGGCTTGTGGGACGAGCAGTACTTC. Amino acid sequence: CASSLQGGLWDEQYF.